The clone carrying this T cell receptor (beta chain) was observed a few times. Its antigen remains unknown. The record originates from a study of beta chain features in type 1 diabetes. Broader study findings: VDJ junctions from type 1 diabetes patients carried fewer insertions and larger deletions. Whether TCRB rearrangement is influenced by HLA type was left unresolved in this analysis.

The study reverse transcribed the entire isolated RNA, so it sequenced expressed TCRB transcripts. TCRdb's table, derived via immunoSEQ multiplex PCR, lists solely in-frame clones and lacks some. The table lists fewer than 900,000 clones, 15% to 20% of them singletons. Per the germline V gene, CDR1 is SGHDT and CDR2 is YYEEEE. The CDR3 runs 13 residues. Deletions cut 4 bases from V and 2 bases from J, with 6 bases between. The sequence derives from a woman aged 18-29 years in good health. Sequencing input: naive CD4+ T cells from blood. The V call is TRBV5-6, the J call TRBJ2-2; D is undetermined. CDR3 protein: CASSQDNTGELFF. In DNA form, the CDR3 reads TGTGCCAGCAGCCAGGATAACACCGGGGAGCTGTTTTTT.